This T cell receptor beta chain was sequenced during a study of blood T cell repertoires in COVID-19 (dated by TCRdb to 2020 to 2022). About the full investigation: The collaborator samples originated in the United States, Italy and Spain and spanned the acute and convalescent phases of COVID-19. The samples were drawn from the first 160 participants of the ongoing ImmuneRACE study and from over a thousand subjects provided by 6 global collaborators. Subjects who had been exposed to COVID-19, were actively infected with it, or had recovered from it provided the deeply sampled blood TCRbeta repertoires that made up the dataset. The prospective study material was composed of cDNA or gDNA derived from T cells, B-cell-depleted T cells, or PBMCs. Nearly every sample came with metadata listing a de-identified subject ID, COVID-19 status, age in years and sex. HLA class I and class II types, where available, came from metadata supplied by the sample provider rather than from assay-based typing. A freely available public database, intended as a resource for researchers studying the immune response to SARS-CoV-2, is where the repertoires were released.

TCRbeta CDR3 regions were amplified from genomic DNA using the immunoSEQ Assay, a bias-controlled multiplex PCR. Under the source paper's analysis protocol: Within the assay, amplification of reference gene primers was used to estimate how many nucleated cells each sample contained. Sequence reads were collapsed and filtered to measure the absolute abundance of every unique TCRbeta CDR3 rearrangement. Productive Simpson clonality was computed per sample as the square root of Simpson's diversity index over productive rearrangements. TCRdb retrieved this table from immuneACCESS and kept in-frame rearrangements only. Not all clones are present; in checked studies, unresolved V genes account for under half, and no reason is known for the remainder. The DNA was the basis for D and trimming; V, J and clone size are from that table. In all, the sample holds some 160,000 clones, and about 80% of those were seen once. The ten largest clones add up to 6.5% to 7% of the sample.

Each collaborating institution followed its own protocols to collect whole blood in K2EDTA tubes. For TCRbeta analysis, collaborators shipped samples as frozen whole blood, isolated PBMCs, or DNA extracted from either of those sample types. The CDR3 runs 17 residues from the cysteine to the phenylalanine. Here the CDR3 DNA is all that survives: 51 bases in frame from base 1. Study-wide findings and limitations: The quantity of clinical and demographic metadata differed by source and by participant and was supplied without curation.

For this clone: Its antigen is currently not known. The record has no base qualities; no much larger clone is one base away.

The sequence was obtained from a man aged 65 to 85 with active or convalescent COVID-19. The chain was built from TRBV21-1 and TRBJ1-5; whether TRBD1, the table's D call, matches the DNA was not checked. TRBV21-1 is termed a pseudogene. Input material: peripheral blood. The CDR3 region: CASSKEGQHPLNQPQHF. The nucleotide sequence is TGTGCCAGCAGCAAAGAGGGACAGCATCCTTTAAATCAGCCCCAGCATTTT.